This T cell receptor beta chain was captured by sequencing in a study of T-cell memory formation after mild COVID-19. This clonotype was seen only a few times. MiXCR, applied by TCRdb to the 5' RACE reads, yields one record per CDR3 protein. The sample has approximately 580,000 distinct CDR3 sequences, around 21% seen once; the top ten hold around 13%. Sequencing was performed on PBMCs or a T cell subset sorted from them (not recorded which). The sequence derives from an adult woman who had mild COVID-19 (a few samples of this study predate the infection). Cell type and time point are not known.

CDR3 protein: CASSLGDYWNTGELFF. Written as DNA, the CDR3 is TGTGCCAGCAGCTTGGGTGACTACTGGAACACCGGGGAGCTGTTTTTT. This chain links TRBV5-6 with TRBJ2-2; possibly TRBD2 for D (5 bases). This CDR3 contains 16 residues. Germline CDR1 is SGHDT and CDR2 is YYEEEE. Trimming removed 0 bases at V and 1 base at J, with 10 bases between. Looking up the rest from reference TRBV5-6 and TRBJ2-2 gives the full variable domain: DAGVTQSPTHLIKTRGQQVTLRCSPKSGHDTVSWYQQALGQGPQFIFQYYEEEERQRGNFPDRFSGHQFPNYSSELNVNALLLGDSALYLCASSLGDYWNTGELFFGEGSRLTVL.